These 11 T cell receptor beta chains came from one sample sequenced in a study of T cell changes during pregnancy in multiple sclerosis. TCRdb's copy holds only in-frame clones and misses some; the assay was immunoSEQ multiplex PCR. Of tens of thousands of clones in the sample, about 93% were seen once. The source was peripheral blood, collected in the third trimester of pregnancy. All receptors come from a female donor in good health, enrolled as a control in a pregnancy study.

The chain employs TRBV28 and TRBJ1-1; D is possibly TRBD1 (6 bases). The CDR3 runs 11 residues. Germline V lookup: CDR1 MDHEN, CDR2 SYDVKM. V lost 9 bases to trimming and J lost 7 bases, with 12 bases between them. Here the CDR3 reads CASTGRLEAFF. CDR3 bases: TGTGCCAGTACAGGGAGACTTGAAGCTTTCTTT.

This chain links TRBV7-9 with TRBJ1-1, with 7 bases that match TRBD1. V lost 5 bases, J lost 0 bases, and 6 bases stayed unmatched. The CDR3 has 15 amino acids. Germline CDR1 is SEHNR and CDR2 is FQNEAQ (reference sequence). The CDR3 DNA reads TGTGCCAGCAGCCCCCGACAGGGCTTGAACACTGAAGCTTTCTTT. Translated: CASSPRQGLNTEAFF.

CDR3 DNA: TGCGCCAGCAGCTTGGATGCACTCTCAGGAAACACCATATATTTT. Amino acids: CASSLDALSGNTIYF. The chain carries TRBV5-1 and TRBJ1-3; D is unclear. CDR1 and CDR2 (germline): SGHRS, YFSETQ. The germline V and J ends were trimmed by 0 bases and 4 bases, with 11 bases remaining between them. The CDR3 covers 15 residues.

This chain joins TRBV7-8 and TRBJ1-5; D is undetermined. V was trimmed by 2 bases and J by 2 bases, leaving 16 bases between them. The germline gives CDR1 SGHVS, CDR2 FQNEAQ. The CDR3 sequence is 17 residues long. The CDR3 DNA reads as TGTGCCAGCAGCTTATCTTTGATCGGGGATGGCAATCAGCCCCAGCATTTT. Protein product: CASSLSLIGDGNQPQHF.

The chain employs TRBV19 and TRBJ2-1; D gene uncertain. Germline loops: CDR1 LNHDA, CDR2 SQIVND (reference sequence). The CDR3 has 16 amino acids. Trimming removed 2 bases from V and 0 bases from J, with 11 bases in between. The CDR3 DNA sequence: TGTGCCAGTAGTATAAGGAGTTCGGACTCCTACAATGAGCAGTTCTTC. This translates into CASSIRSSDSYNEQFF.

This sequence joins TRBV2 and TRBJ2-3; D might be TRBD1 (6 bases). Germline lookup yields CDR1 SNHLY and CDR2 FYNNEI. This CDR3 has 15 amino acids. The V gene lost 5 bases and the J gene lost 0 bases, with 12 bases spanning the gap. CDR3: CASSRQDPSTDTQYF. CDR3 sequence (DNA): TGTGCCAGCAGTAGACAGGACCCTAGCACAGATACGCAGTATTTT.

The rearrangement links TRBV30 to TRBJ2-2, with D tentatively TRBD2 (5 bases). Germline V CDR1 and CDR2: GTSNPN, SVGIG (reference sequence). Trimming took 4 bases from V and 8 from J, leaving 14 bases between them. The CDR3 is 13 amino acids. DNA of the CDR3: TGTGCCTGGACCGCGAGGGTTGAGGGGGAGCTGTTTTTT. It is translated as CAWTARVEGELFF.

This CDR3 is CAIEAGGPGRETQYF. CDR3 bases: TGTGCCATCGAAGCGGGAGGGCCGGGGCGAGAGACCCAGTACTTC. The chain has TRBV10-3 and TRBJ2-5, with TRBD2 matching over 10 bases. Germline CDR1 and CDR2: ENHRY and SYGVKD. This CDR3 has 15 residues. With V trimmed by 8 bases and J by 4 bases, 10 bases remained unmatched.

The chain is built from TRBV7-6 and TRBJ1-4, with D unresolved. Trimming pared 0 bases from V and 6 bases from J, leaving 8 bases between. CDR3 length equals 14 residues. Germline V gene sequence: CDR1 SGHVS, CDR2 FNYEAQ. The CDR3 spells CASSLAPRDEKLFF. The CDR3 DNA reads TGTGCCAGCAGCTTAGCGCCCCGGGATGAAAAACTGTTTTTT.

A single count supports this clone. The chain uses TRBV6-8 and TRBJ2-5; D gene uncertain. The CDR3 covers 11 residues. CDR1 is MNHGY, CDR2 SAAAGT, per germline. The germline V and J ends were trimmed by 5 bases and 6 bases, with 7 bases remaining between them. The CDR3, as DNA: TGTGCCAGCAGTCCAAAGCAGACCCAGTACTTC. Translating it yields CASSPKQTQYF.

This clone was recorded once. The V call is TRBV4-1, the J call TRBJ2-1; 10 nucleotides align to TRBD2. Germline trimming cut 2 bases from V and 7 bases from J; bases unmatched to any gene: 8. Germline V lookup: CDR1 MGHRA, CDR2 YSYEKL. The CDR3 contains 16 residues. The CDR3 sequence is CASSQTPGTSVNEQFF. The DNA of the CDR3 is TGCGCCAGCAGCCAAACTCCCGGGACTAGCGTTAATGAGCAGTTCTTC.